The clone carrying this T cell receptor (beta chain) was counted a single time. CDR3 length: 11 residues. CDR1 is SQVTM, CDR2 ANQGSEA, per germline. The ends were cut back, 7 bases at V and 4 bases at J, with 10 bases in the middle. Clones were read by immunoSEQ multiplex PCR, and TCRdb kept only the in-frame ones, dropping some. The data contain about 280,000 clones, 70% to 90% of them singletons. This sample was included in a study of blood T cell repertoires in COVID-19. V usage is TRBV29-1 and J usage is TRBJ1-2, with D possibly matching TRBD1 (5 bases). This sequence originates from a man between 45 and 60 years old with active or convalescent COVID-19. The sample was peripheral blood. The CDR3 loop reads CSGKGSYGYTF. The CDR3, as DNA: TGCAGCGGAAAGGGGTCCTATGGCTACACCTTC.